This T cell receptor (beta chain) was captured by sequencing in a study of shared clonotypes between healthy human individuals. About the research overall: Each donor's CD8 memory used one plate, CD8 naive two, each CD4 subset three.

Germline assignment: CDR1 SGHDT and CDR2 YYEEEE. V gave up 3 bases and J gave up 6 bases, with 12 bases separating them. The CDR3 length is 13 residues. This was a deep-level run. The authors distributed each subset's genomic DNA evenly over several immunoSEQ plates. Profiling relied on immunoSEQ multiplex PCR, and the TCRdb table lists in-frame clones only, not all of them. The repertoire has about 2.2 million clones, 93% of them found once; the top ten carry more than 1.5%. In the naive CD8 group, cells lacked CD45RO and were positively selected for CCR7, so terminally differentiated effector memory CD45RA+ cells were left out.

This sequence originates from a man younger than 30 in good health. Some clones in this sample may be carry-over from other donors' samples. Source material: naive CD8+ T cells from PBMCs. The V call is TRBV5-6, the J call TRBJ1-2; weak D call: TRBD1 (6 bases). The CDR3: CASSSQGAHGYTF. The DNA for the CDR3 is TGTGCCAGCAGCTCACAGGGCGCCCATGGCTACACCTTC.